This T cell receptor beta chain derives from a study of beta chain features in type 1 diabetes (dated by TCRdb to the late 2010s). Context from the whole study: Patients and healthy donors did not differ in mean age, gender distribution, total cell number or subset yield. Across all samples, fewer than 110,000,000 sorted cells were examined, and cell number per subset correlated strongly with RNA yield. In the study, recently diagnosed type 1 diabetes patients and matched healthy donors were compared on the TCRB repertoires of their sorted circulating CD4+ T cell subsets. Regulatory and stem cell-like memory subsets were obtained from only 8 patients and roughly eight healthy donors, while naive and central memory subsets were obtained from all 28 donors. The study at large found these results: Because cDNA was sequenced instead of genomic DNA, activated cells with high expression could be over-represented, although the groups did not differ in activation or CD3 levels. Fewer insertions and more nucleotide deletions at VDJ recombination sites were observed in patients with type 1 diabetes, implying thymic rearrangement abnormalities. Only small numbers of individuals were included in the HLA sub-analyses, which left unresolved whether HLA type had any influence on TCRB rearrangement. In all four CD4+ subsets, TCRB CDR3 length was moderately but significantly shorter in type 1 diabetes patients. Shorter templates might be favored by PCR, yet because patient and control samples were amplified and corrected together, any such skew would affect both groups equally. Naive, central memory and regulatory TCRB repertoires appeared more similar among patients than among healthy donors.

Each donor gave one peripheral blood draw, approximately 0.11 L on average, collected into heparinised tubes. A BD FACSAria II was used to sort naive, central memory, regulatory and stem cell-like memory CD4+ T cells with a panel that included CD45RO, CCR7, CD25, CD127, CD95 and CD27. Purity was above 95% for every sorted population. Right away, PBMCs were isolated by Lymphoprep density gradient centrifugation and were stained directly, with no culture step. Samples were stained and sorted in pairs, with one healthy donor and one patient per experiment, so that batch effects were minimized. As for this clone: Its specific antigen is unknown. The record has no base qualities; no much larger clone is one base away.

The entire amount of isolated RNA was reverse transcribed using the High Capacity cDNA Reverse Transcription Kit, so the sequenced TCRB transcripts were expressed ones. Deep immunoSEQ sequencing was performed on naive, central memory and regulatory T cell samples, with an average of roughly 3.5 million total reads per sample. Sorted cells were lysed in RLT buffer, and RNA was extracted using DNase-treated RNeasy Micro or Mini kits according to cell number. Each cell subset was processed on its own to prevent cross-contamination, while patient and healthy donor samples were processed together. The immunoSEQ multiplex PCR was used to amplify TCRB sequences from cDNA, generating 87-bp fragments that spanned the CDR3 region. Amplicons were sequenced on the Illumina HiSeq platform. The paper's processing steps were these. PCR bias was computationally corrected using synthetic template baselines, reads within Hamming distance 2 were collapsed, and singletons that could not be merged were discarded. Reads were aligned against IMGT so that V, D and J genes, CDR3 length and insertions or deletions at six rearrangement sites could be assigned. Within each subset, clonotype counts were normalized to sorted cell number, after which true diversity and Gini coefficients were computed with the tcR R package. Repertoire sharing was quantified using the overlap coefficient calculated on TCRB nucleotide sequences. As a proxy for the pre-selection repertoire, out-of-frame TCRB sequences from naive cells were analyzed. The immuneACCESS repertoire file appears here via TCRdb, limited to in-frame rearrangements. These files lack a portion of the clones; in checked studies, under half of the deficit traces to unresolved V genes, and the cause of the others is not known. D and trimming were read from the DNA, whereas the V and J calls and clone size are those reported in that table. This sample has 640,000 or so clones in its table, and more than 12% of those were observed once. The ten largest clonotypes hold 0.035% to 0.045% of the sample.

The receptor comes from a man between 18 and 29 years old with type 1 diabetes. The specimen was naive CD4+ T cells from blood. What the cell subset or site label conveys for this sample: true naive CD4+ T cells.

The base sequence is TGCGCCAGCAGCTTGACTAGCGGGAGTTCCTTGTGGGAGCAGTACTTC. Translated, this gives CASSLTSGSSLWEQYF. The chain is assembled from TRBV5-1 and TRBJ2-7; TRBD2 lines up with 11 middle nucleotides. The CDR3 runs 16 amino acids, cysteine and phenylalanine included. Only CDR3 DNA is held: 48 bases, read in frame from base 1. Germline trimming: 1 base from V, 7 bases from J; junction bases outside gene matches: 10. Taken from the germline V gene, the CDR1 and CDR2 loops are SGHRS and YFSETQ.